This entry concerns a single TCR beta chain. Its antigen is still unknown. No base qualities exist here, and no much larger clone lies one base off it. TCRbeta CDR3 regions were amplified from genomic DNA by means of the immunoSEQ Assay, a bias-controlled multiplex PCR. Under the source paper's analysis protocol: The number of nucleated cells in each sample was estimated from the amplification of reference gene primers within the assay. Sequence reads were collapsed and filtered to measure the absolute abundance of every unique TCRbeta CDR3 rearrangement. For each sample, productive Simpson clonality was calculated as the square root of Simpson's diversity index over productive rearrangements. Drawn from immuneACCESS, this table holds only the in-frame rearrangements with V and J called that TCRdb kept. Clones are partly lost; checked studies trace under half to an unresolved V gene and leave the rest unexplained. The V and J calls and clone size were taken over from that table, and D and trimming were inferred from the DNA. Present in this sample are some 200,000 clones, roughly 87% of which were seen just once. The biggest ten clones account for about 9.3% of the sample.

This entry belongs to a study of blood T cell repertoires in COVID-19 (TCRdb year 2020). A note on the overall study: The collaborator samples originated in the United States, Italy and Spain and spanned the acute and convalescent phases of COVID-19. Deeply sampled blood TCRbeta repertoires from subjects exposed to, actively infected with, or recovered from COVID-19 were included in the dataset. The prospective study material was composed of cDNA or gDNA derived from T cells, B-cell-depleted T cells, or PBMCs. Nearly every sample came with metadata listing a de-identified subject ID, COVID-19 status, age in years and sex. The repertoires were released in a freely available public database meant as a resource for research on the immune response to SARS-CoV-2. Where available, HLA class I and class II types were taken from metadata supplied by the sample provider and were not determined by assay-based typing. The samples were drawn from two sources: the first 160 participants of the ongoing ImmuneRACE study, and 1,200 or so subjects contributed by 6 global collaborators. Overall study results and their limits: The quantity of clinical and demographic metadata differed by source and by participant and was supplied without curation.

In the prospective study, participants were 18 to 89 years old, resided in about 25 geographic areas of the United States, and were enrolled through a virtual design. Cohort assignment in the prospective study relied on participant-reported clinical history from a screening survey and a study questionnaire. Mobile phlebotomists in the prospective study collected whole blood, serum and a nasopharyngeal or oropharyngeal swab from every participant. Prospective study participants could optionally give additional blood draws and questionnaires over a 2-month period. Before DNA extraction, blood samples from the prospective study were shipped at room temperature or frozen. The CDR3 starts with the cysteine, ends with the phenylalanine, and has 15 residues. Only the CDR3 part of the read is kept: 45 bases, read in frame from the first base. CDR1 MDHEN and CDR2 SYDVKM were looked up in the germline V gene. V has 8 bases trimmed and J has 6 bases trimmed; junction bases matching no gene number 10.

The material sequenced was PBMCs or T cells enriched from blood (not recorded which). The sequence was obtained from a man between 18 and 35 years old with acute COVID-19. The chain is assembled from TRBV28 and TRBJ1-6; 7 bases in the middle match TRBD1. The sequence in DNA is TGTGCCAGCGGGTGGTCGAGACAGGGTAATTCACCCCTCCACTTT. Its translation reads: CASGWSRQGNSPLHF.